The subject of this entry is one T cell receptor beta chain. It has no known antigen specificity. No much larger clone exists at a distance of one base, and base qualities are not known. The cohort comprised 710 or so healthy bone marrow donors. At the time of sampling, all cohort members were nominally healthy, though unrecorded immune exposures were likely present. The donor was CMV seronegative and belonged to the group of under 400 seronegative cohort members. A peripheral blood sample was collected from each donor, and TCR beta sequencing was performed on peripheral blood mononuclear cells. Genomic DNA was extracted from the blood cell samples with the Qiagen DNeasy Blood Extraction Kit. The record originates from a study of cytomegalovirus exposure and HLA in healthy donors (dated by TCRdb to 2017 to 2019). In terms of the full investigation: According to an earlier analysis of several hundred of the donors, 150 million to 200 million T cells yielded 90 million to 140 million unique TCR beta sequences and 276 Gb of sequence data. Both class I and class II loci were covered by HLA typing, at four-digit resolution. An earlier analysis of fewer than 700 of the donors applied high-throughput TCR beta sequencing to assess whether each TCR beta V gene segment acted as functional or pseudogenic. Rather than using new phenotypic data, the later analysis identified candidate immune exposures from TCR beta sequences and from how often those sequences occurred across donors. To predict cytomegalovirus infection status, the study combined high-throughput TCR immunosequencing, statistical association of individual TCRs with disease status, and machine learning. A later analysis re-examined previously published TCR beta repertoires from several hundred donors and added high-resolution HLA genotyping to investigate patterns of TCR occurrence. All discovery cohort repertoires had been generated using a single sequencing platform. The study used immunosequencing to profile the T cell repertoires of 666 subjects and linked those repertoires to cytomegalovirus serostatus. Donor age, sex, ethnicity and CMV serostatus were compiled together with the repertoire data. The genetic ancestry cluster associated with self-reported Caucasian donors included 65% to 90% of the roughly 400 genotyped donors. In a later genetic analysis, genome-wide SNP genotypes for about three fifths of the roughly 670 donors were used, and that subset was treated as a discovery cohort. Because of strong linkage in the cohort, a few DR-DQ haplotypes were treated as single units for association and clustering. Besides the first cohort of hundreds of subjects, a separate validation cohort made up of roughly 130 different subjects was used. The study aimed to test whether signatures of past pathogen exposure could be identified by cataloging public T cell receptors. Approximately 300 gigabases of sequencing data and around 80 million unique TCR sequences made up an early release that covered nearly 650 HLA-typed donors. Typing coverage differed by locus: A, B, C, DRB1 and DQB1 were typed in about 620-630 donors, DQA1 in about 560, DPA1 in approximately 600, and DPB1 in 472. Across approximately 420 genotyped donors of the cohort, an average of about 220,000 unique TCR beta nucleotide sequences per donor were sequenced, and roughly 20% of those sequences were non-productive. General findings and caveats noted by the study authors: V-gene and J-gene trimming of TCR beta chains was associated with a missense DCLRE1C variant in a later genetic analysis, and the association was replicated in an independent cohort. The presence/absence analyses assumed that sequencing depth was roughly uniform across donors, and that assumption may not be true. A further reported finding was that TCR beta sequences accurately predicted the HLA-A and HLA-B alleles for most subjects in the first cohort. About 17 rarely observed V segments, including chromosome 9 orphons, were excluded from the earlier analysis of about 610 of the donors because counts were too low. A later analysis associated around 16,000 TCR beta sequences with specific HLA alleles at a false discovery rate of 0.05. In this cohort, only TCR beta chains were sequenced, and detectable features were limited by the absence of alpha or paired-chain data. In an earlier analysis of around 600 of the donors, most TCR beta V segments were observed in productive rearrangements about 90% or about 30% of the time, broadly matching IMGT annotations. It was suggested by the authors that the approach could potentially be generalized to other disease states and immunological phenotypes. According to a later genetic analysis, donors in an Asian-associated ancestry cluster had fewer N-insertions in productive TCRs than the approximately 670-donor mean. The sequencing pipeline was judged likely to have produced a cluster of highly shared sequence variants as a technical artifact. A few of the identified cytomegalovirus-associated TCR beta chains were confirmed in vitro to be specific for cytomegalovirus antigens. A later analysis found that HLA-associated TCR beta chains were more clonally expanded and had lower generation probabilities than equally common non-associated chains. Cytomegalovirus status was reported to be diagnosed by the classifier with high specificity and sensitivity in both the original and validation cohorts. According to a later analysis, most CMV-associated TCR beta chains appeared to be HLA-restricted, and the HLA associations seemed to be driven largely by CMV exposure. According to a later analysis, parvovirus B19, influenza, CMV and Epstein-Barr virus appeared linked to several top co-occurrence clusters. For the cohort, immune exposure information was limited to CMV serostatus. Because HLA typing was unavailable for some donors at each locus, only the typed subset was used in association tests. A later analysis found that TCR association rates varied across HLA loci, with DRB1 alleles showing the most associated TCRs and HLA-C alleles the fewest. Most TCR sequences were seen in very few donors, while some public TCRs were found in many individuals. In the study, around 150 TCR beta chains were listed as associated with cytomegalovirus. Linkage disequilibrium might explain the correlated functional status among segregating V segments, but an unknown experimental factor could not be ruled out. Strong co-occurrence of HLA alleles, especially DR and DQ, made assigning TCR associations to individual alleles difficult.

Library method: the immunoSEQ multiplex PCR assay. For the multiplex PCR, a mixture combining 60 forward primers for TCR Vbeta segments and 13 reverse primers for TCR Jbeta segments was used. The CDR3 region of rearranged TCR beta genes was amplified from genomic DNA with a multiplex PCR assay. The amplified TCR beta libraries were sequenced on the Illumina HiSeq System as 87-base-pair reads. Regarding the original processing steps: A later analysis tallied around 82 million unique TCR beta chains across the 640 or so repertoires, and around 12 million of those chains were shared by two or more donors. To remove PCR and sequencing errors, raw reads were error-corrected and collapsed into unique sequences using a nearest-neighbor algorithm that merged closely related sequences. To assign V, D and J gene segments, CDR3 sequences were aligned to IMGT reference sequences. For a sequence to be retained, a match of at least six nucleotides was required to both a V gene segment and a J gene segment. A rearrangement counted as productive if the CDR3 had no stop codons and remained in frame with V and J, and every other rearrangement counted as non-productive. CDR3 was defined by IMGT convention, running from the second conserved V-encoded cysteine to the conserved J-encoded phenylalanine. In an earlier analysis of approximately 590 of the donors, sequences lacking an unambiguous match to a single V gene segment were excluded. An earlier analysis of about 590 of the donors classified V segments as functional when productive rearrangements were above 56.7% and as segregating when the standard deviation between donors was above 5%. To diagnose cytomegalovirus status from the catalog of TCR beta chain sequences, a statistical classification framework was built. V and J gene assignment, in a later analysis, came from comparing TCR nucleotide sequences with IMGT/GENE-DB human TR gene sequences. A later analysis assigned CDR3 sequences and most-parsimonious VDJ recombination scenarios with the TCRdist pipeline. In a later analysis, each TCR beta chain was defined by its CDR3 amino acid sequence together with its V-gene family, and reads lacking a unique V-gene family were excluded. To address suspected cross-contamination and a sequencing artifact, a later analysis removed 450 to 700 highly shared, low-generation-probability nucleotide sequences. In a later analysis, a clonal expansion index was calculated for each public chain from normalized within-repertoire ranks of inferred template counts. Generation probabilities in a later analysis came from a VDJ recombination model fitted to out-of-frame rearrangements, and those results were checked against IGoR. A later analysis scored TCR-TCR, TCR-HLA and TCR-CMV co-occurrence with hypergeometric tests, applying a repertoire-size bias correction to TCR pairs. To estimate false discovery rates, a later analysis permuted the HLA or CMV assignments 20 times. In a later analysis, co-occurring TCRs were grouped with DBSCAN, and TCRdist sequence similarity was added when clustering was performed within HLA-allele-positive subsets. Repertoires with fewer than 30,000 or more than 120,000 public chains, plus five repertoires with anomalous nucleotide sharing, were excluded from co-occurrence clustering. In its TCRdb copy, this immuneACCESS table keeps in-frame sequences only and misses some clones. Where compared with another copy, unresolved V genes explain less than half of these, and the others have no known cause. V and J calls and clone size are those listed in that table; D and trimming were worked out from the DNA. The sample has 180,000 or so clones on record, over 75% of them singletons. The ten largest make up around 1.9% of the sample.

The receptor was derived from a woman in her thirties in good health and CMV-seronegative. The sample consisted of PBMCs.

The CDR3 protein sequence reads: CASSYRGPNTEAFF. The DNA reads TGTGCCAGCAGTTACAGGGGCCCGAACACTGAAGCTTTCTTT. The chain joins TRBV6-5 to TRBJ1-1; tentative D gene TRBD1, with 5 bases matching. From the cysteine through the phenylalanine, the CDR3 covers 14 amino acids. CDR3 DNA only is kept here, 42 bases in frame from base 1. Deletion took 2 bases off V and 1 base off J, with a span of 8 bases between the germline ends. CDR1 MNHEY and CDR2 SVGAGI are derived from the germline V gene.